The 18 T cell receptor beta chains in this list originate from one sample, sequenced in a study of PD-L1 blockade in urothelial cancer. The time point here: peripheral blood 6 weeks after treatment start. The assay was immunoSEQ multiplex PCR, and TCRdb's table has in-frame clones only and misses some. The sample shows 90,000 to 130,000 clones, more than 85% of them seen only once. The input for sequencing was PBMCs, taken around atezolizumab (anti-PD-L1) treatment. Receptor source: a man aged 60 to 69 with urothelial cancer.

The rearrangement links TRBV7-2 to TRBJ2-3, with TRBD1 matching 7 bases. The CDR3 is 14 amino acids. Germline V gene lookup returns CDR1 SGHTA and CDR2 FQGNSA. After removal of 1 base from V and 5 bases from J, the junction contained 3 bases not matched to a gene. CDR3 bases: TGTGCCAGCAGCTTAGGCCCAGGGGGAGATACGCAGTATTTT. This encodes CASSLGPGGDTQYF.

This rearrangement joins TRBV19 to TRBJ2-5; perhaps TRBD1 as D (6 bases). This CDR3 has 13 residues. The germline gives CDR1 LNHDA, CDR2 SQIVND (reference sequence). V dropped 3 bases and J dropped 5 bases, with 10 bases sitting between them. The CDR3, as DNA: TGTGCCAGTAGTATCGGGACAACGGAGACCCAGTACTTC. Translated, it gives CASSIGTTETQYF. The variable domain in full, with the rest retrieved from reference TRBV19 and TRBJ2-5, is DGGITQSPKYLFRKEGQNVTLSCEQNLNHDAMYWYRQDPGQGLRLIYYSQIVNDFQKGDIAEGYSVSREKKESFPLTVTSAQKNPTAFYLCASSIGTTETQYFGPGTRLLVL.

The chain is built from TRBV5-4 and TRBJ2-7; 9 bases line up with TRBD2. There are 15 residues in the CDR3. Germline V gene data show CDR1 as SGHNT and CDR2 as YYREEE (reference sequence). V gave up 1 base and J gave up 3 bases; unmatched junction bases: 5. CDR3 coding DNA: TGTGCCAGCAGCTTGAGACTAGCGGACAACTACGAGCAGTACTTC. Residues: CASSLRLADNYEQYF.

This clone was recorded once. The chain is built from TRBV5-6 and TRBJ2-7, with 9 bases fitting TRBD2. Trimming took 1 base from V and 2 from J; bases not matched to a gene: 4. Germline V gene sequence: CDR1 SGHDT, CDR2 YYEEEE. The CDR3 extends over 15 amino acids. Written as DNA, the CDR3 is TGTGCCAGCAGCTTGACTAGCGGGCTGACCTACGAGCAGTACTTC. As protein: CASSLTSGLTYEQYF. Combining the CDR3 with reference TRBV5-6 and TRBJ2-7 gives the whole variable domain DAGVTQSPTHLIKTRGQQVTLRCSPKSGHDTVSWYQQALGQGPQFIFQYYEEEERQRGNFPDRFSGHQFPNYSSELNVNALLLGDSALYLCASSLTSGLTYEQYFGPGTRLTVT.

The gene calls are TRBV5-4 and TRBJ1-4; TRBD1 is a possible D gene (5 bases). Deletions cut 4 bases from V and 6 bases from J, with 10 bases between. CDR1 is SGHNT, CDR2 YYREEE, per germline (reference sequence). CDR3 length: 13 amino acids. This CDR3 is CASSGRGDEKLFF. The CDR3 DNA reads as TGTGCCAGCAGCGGGCGGGGGGATGAAAAACTGTTTTTT.

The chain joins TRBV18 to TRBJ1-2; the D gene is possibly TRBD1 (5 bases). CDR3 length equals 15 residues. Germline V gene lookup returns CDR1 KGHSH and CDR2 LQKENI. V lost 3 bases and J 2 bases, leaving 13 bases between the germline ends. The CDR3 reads CASSPSTDTNYGYTF. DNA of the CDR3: TGTGCCAGCTCACCGTCAACGGACACCAACTATGGCTACACCTTC.

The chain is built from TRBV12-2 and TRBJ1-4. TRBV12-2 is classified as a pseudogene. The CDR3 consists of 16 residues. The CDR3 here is CASLLKRRFGNEKLFF. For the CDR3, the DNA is TGTGCAAGTCTCCTGAAAAGGCGGTTCGGTAATGAAAAACTGTTTTTT.

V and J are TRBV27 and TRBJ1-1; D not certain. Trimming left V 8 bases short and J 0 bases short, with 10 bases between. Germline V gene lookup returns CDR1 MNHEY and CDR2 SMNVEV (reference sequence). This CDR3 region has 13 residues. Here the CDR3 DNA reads TGTGCCAGCTCAGCGGCCGTGAACACTGAAGCTTTCTTT. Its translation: CASSAAVNTEAFF.

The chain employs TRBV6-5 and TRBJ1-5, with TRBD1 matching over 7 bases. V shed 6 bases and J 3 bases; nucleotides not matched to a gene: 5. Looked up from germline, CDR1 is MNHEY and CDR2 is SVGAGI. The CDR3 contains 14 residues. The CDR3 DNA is TGTGCCAGCAGGAACAGGGGAGACAATCAGCCCCAGCATTTT. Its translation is CASRNRGDNQPQHF.

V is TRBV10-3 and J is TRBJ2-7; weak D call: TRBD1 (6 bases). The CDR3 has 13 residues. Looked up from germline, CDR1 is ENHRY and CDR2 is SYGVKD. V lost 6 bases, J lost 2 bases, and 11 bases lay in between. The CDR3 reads CAIRDAGAYEQYF. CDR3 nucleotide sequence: TGTGCCATCAGAGATGCAGGGGCCTACGAGCAGTACTTC.

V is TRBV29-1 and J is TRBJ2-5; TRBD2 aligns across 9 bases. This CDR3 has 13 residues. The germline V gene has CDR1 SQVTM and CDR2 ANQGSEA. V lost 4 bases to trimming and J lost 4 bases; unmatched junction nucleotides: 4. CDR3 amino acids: CSVGVRGGETQYF. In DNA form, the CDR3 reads TGCAGCGTTGGCGTGCGGGGGGGAGAGACCCAGTACTTC.

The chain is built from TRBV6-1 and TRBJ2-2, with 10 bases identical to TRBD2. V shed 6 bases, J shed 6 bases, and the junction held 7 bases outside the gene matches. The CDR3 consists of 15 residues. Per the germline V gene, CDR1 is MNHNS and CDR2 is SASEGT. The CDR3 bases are TGTGCCAGCAGGAGGGCTAGCGGGAGCGCCGGGGAGCTGTTTTTT. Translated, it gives CASRRASGSAGELFF.

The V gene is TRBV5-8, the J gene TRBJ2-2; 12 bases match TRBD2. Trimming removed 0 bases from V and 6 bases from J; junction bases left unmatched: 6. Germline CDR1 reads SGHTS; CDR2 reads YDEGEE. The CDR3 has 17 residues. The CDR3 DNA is TGTGCCAGCAGCTTGGGGACTAGCGGGAATGTAGCCGGGGAGCTGTTTTTT. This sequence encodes CASSLGTSGNVAGELFF. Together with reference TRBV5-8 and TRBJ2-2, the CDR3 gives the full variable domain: EAGVTQSPTHLIKTRGQQATLRCSPISGHTSVYWYQQALGLGLQFLLWYDEGEERNRGNFPPRFSGRQFPNYSSELNVNALELEDSALYLCASSLGTSGNVAGELFFGEGSRLTVL.

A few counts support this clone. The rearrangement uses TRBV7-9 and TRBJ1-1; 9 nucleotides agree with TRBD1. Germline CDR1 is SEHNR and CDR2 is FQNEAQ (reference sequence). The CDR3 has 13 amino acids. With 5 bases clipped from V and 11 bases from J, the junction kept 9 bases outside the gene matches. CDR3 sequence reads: CASSTLQQGAAFF. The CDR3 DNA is TGTGCCAGCAGCACCCTACAACAGGGGGCGGCTTTCTTT. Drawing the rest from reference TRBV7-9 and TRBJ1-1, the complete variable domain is DTGVSQNPRHKITKRGQNVTFRCDPISEHNRLYWYRQTLGQGPEFLTYFQNEAQLEKSRLLSDRFSAERPKGSFSTLEIQRTEQGDSAMYLCASSTLQQGAAFFGQGTRLTVV.

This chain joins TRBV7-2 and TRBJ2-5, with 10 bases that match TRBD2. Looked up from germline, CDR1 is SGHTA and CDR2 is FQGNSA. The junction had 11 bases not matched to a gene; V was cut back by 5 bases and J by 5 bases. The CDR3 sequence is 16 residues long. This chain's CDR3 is CASSPHERGGVETQYF. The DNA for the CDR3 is TGTGCCAGCAGCCCCCATGAGCGGGGGGGTGTGGAGACCCAGTACTTC.

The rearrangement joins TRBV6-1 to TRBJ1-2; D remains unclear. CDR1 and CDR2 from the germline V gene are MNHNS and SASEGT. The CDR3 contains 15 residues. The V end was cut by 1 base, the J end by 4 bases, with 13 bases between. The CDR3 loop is CASSEEEGRTYGYTF. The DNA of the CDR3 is TGTGCCAGCAGTGAAGAGGAGGGAAGGACCTATGGCTACACCTTC.

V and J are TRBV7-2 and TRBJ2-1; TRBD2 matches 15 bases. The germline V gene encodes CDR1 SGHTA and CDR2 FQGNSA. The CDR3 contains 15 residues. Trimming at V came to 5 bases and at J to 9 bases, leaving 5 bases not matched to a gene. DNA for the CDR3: TGTGCCAGCAGCGTCGGGACTAGCGGGAGGTTTGAGCAGTTCTTC. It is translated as CASSVGTSGRFEQFF.

CDR3 nucleotide sequence: TGTGCCAGCAGCTTAGCAGCGGGAGATACGCAGTATTTT. Translation gives CASSLAAGDTQYF. The rearrangement joins TRBV7-9 to TRBJ2-3, with a weak D call TRBD2 (6 bases). Trimming removed 0 bases from V and 5 bases from J, with 6 bases in between. CDR1 and CDR2 from the germline V gene are SEHNR and FQNEAQ (reference sequence). This CDR3 region has 13 residues.